Sequencing of this T cell receptor (beta chain) was carried out in a study of T cell changes during pregnancy in multiple sclerosis. The CDR3 totals 15 residues. Between the trimmed V and J ends, which lost 2 bases and 5 bases, there was a span of 16 bases. CDR1 and CDR2 (germline): MNHEY, SVGAGI. The repertoire was sequenced with immunoSEQ multiplex PCR; TCRdb's copy has only in-frame clones and lacks some. Of 30,000 to 50,000 clones in the sample, about 90% were seen once. The chain links TRBV6-5 to TRBJ2-7; maybe TRBD1 (6 bases). The sample consisted of CD4+ T cells from peripheral blood mononuclear cells, taken in the third trimester of pregnancy. This clonotype was obtained from a female donor with multiple sclerosis, enrolled in a pregnancy study. CDR3 bases: TGTGCCAGCAGTTACACCGGGGCAGGGGCCCACGAGCAGTACTTC. It translates to CASSYTGAGAHEQYF.